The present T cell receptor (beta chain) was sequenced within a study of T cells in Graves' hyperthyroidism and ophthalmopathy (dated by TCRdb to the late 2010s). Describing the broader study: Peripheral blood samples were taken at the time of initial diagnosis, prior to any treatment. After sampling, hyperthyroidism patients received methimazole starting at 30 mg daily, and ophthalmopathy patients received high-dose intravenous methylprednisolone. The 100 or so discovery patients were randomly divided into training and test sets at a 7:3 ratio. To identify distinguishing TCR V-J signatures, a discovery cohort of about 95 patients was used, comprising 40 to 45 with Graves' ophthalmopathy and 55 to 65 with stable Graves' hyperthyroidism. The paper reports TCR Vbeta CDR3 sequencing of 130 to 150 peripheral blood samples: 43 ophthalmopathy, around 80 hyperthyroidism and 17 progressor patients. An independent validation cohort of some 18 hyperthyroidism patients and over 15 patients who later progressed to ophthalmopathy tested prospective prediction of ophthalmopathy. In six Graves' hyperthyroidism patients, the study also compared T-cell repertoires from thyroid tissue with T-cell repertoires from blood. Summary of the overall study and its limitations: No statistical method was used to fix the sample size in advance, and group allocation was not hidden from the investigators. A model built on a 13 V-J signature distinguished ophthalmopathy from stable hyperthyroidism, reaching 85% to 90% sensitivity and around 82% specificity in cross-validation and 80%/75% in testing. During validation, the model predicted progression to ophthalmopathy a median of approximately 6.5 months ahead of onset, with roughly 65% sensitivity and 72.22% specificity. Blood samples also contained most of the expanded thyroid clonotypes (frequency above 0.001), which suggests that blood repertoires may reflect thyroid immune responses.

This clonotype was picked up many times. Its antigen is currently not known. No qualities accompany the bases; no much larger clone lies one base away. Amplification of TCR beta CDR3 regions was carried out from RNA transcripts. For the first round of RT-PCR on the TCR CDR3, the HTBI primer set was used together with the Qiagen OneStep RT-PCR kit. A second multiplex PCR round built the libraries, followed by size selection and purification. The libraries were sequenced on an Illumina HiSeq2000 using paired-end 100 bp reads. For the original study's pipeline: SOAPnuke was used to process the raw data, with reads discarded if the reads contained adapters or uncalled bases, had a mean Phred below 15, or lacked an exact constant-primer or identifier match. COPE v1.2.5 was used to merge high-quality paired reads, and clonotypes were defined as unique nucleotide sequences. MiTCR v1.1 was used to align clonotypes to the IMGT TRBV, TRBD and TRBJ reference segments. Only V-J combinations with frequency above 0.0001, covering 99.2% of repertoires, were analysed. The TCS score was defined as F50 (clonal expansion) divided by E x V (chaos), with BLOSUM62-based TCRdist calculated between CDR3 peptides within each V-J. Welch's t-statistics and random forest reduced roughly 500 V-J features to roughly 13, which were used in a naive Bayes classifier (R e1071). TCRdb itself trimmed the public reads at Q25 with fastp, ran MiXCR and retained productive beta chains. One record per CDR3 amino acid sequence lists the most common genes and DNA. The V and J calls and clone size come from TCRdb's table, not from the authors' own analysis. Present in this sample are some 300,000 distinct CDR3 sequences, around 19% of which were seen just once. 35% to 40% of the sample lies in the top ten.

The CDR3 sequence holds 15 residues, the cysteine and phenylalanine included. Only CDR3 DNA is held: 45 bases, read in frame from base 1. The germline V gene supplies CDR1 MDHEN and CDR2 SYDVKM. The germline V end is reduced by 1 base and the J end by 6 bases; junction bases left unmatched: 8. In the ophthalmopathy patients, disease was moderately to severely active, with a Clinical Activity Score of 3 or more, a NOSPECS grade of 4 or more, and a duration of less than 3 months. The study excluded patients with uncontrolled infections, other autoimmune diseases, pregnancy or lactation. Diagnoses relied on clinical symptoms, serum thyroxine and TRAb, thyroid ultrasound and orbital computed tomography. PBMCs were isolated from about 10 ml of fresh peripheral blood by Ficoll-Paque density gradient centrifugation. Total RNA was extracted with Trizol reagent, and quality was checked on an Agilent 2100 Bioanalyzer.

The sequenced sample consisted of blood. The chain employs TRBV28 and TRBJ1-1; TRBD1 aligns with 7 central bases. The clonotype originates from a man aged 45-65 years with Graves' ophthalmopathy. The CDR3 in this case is CASSLSRQGNAEAFF. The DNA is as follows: TGTGCCAGCAGTTTATCTCGACAGGGAAACGCTGAAGCTTTCTTT.